This TCR beta chain was profiled in a study of shared T cell receptors in the human thymus. Measured with immunoSEQ multiplex PCR; TCRdb has only the in-frame clones, and not every one. This sample has about 610,000 clones, with approximately 90% found just once. This clone was seen a single time. V trimming: 0 bases; J trimming: 4 bases; junction bases outside the gene matches: 7. The length of the CDR3 is 18 residues. Germline V gives CDR1 SGHTA, CDR2 FQGNSA. These data also featured in a second study, about human thymus T cells.

The chain links TRBV7-2 to TRBJ2-2; 11 positions match TRBD2. Sequenced material: thymocytes. This clonotype originated in a boy younger than two with a congenital heart defect. CDR3 sequence reads: CASSLALKLAGVTGELFF. CDR3 bases: TGTGCCAGCAGCTTAGCGCTAAAACTAGCGGGAGTCACCGGGGAGCTGTTTTTT.